Below, one T cell receptor beta chain is given with its context. Its cognate antigen is unknown. These data are taken from a study of CD8 T cells in ankylosing spondylitis. General study findings and limits: In synovial fluid and blood from reactive arthritis, some motif variants were previously reported. It appeared that ankylosing spondylitis blood was characterized by a TCR beta motif of several highly homologous variants. Significant enrichment of disease-linked clones was reported in matched ankylosing spondylitis synovial fluid.

TCRdb redid the calling of the 5' RACE reads with MiXCR, one entry per CDR3 protein. The sample contains roughly 670,000 distinct CDR3 sequences, about 20% of which appear only once. This CDR3 contains 11 residues. CDR1 is MNHEY and CDR2 is SMNVEV in the germline V gene (reference sequence). Trimming took 7 bases from V and 5 from J, leaving 8 bases between them. Sequencing input: blood, either unsorted or a sorted T cell fraction (not recorded which). V is TRBV27 and J is TRBJ2-5, with D hard to call. The receptor's source is a male donor with ankylosing spondylitis. CDR3 DNA: TGTGCCAGCATTCTAAACGAGACCCAGTACTTC. As protein: CASILNETQYF.